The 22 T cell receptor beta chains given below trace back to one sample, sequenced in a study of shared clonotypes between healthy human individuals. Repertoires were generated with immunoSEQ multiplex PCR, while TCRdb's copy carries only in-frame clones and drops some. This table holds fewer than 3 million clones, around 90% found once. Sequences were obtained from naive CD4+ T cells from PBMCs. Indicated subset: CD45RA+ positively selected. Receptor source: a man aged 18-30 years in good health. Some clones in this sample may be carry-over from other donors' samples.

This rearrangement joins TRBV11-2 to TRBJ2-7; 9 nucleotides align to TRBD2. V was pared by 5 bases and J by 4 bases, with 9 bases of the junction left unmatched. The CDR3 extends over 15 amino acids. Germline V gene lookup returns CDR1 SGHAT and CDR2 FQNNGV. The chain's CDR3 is CASSVSLAGIYEQYF. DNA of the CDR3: TGTGCCAGCAGCGTGTCTCTAGCGGGGATTTACGAGCAGTACTTC.

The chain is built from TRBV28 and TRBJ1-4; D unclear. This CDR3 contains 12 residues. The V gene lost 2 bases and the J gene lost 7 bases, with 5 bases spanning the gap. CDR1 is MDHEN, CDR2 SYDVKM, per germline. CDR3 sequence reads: CASSLQVEKLFF. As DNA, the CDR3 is TGTGCCAGCAGTTTACAGGTTGAAAAACTGTTTTTT.

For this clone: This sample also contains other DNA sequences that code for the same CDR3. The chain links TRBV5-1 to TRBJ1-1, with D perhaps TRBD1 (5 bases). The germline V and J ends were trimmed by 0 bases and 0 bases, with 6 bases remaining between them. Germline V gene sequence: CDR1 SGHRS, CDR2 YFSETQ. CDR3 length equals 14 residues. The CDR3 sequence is CASSLGTLNTEAFF. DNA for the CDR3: TGCGCCAGCAGCTTGGGGACATTGAACACTGAAGCTTTCTTT.

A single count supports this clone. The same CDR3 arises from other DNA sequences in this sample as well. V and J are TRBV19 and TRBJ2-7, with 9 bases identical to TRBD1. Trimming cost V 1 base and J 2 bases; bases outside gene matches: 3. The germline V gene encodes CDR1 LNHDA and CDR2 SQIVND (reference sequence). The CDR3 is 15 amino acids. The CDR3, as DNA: TGTGCCAGTAGTATAGCAGGACAGGGGACCTACGAGCAGTACTTC. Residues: CASSIAGQGTYEQYF.

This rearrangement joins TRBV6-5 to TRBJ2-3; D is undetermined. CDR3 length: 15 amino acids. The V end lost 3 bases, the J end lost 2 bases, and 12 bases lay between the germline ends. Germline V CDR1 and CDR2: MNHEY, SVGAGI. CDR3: CASSYSSSPTDTQYF. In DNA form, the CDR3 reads TGTGCCAGCAGTTATTCGTCTTCCCCCACAGATACGCAGTATTTT.

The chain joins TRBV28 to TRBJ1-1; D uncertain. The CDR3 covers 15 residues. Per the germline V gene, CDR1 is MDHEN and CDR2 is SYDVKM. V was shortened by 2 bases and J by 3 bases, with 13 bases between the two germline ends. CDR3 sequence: CASSLKGWADTEAFF. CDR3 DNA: TGTGCCAGCAGTTTAAAGGGATGGGCTGACACTGAAGCTTTCTTT.

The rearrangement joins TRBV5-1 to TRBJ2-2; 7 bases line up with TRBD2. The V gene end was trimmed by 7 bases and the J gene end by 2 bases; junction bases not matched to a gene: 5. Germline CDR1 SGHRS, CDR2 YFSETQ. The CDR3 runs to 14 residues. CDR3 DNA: TGCGCCAGCTCTAGCGGCTTTAACACCGGGGAGCTGTTTTTT. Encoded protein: CASSSGFNTGELFF.

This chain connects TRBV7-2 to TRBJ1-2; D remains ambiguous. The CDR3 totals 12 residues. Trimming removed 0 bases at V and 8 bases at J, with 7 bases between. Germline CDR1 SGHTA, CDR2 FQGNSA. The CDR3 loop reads CASSLAPRGYTF. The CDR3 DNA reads TGTGCCAGCAGCTTAGCCCCAAGAGGCTACACCTTC.

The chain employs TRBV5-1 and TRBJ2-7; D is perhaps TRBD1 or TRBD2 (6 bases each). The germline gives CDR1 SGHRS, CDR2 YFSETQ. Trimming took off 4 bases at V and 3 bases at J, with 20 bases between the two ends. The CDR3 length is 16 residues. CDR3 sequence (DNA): TGCGCCAGCAGCGTGGGCGGGTCCGGGGGCGGCTACGAGCAGTACTTC. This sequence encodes CASSVGGSGGGYEQYF.

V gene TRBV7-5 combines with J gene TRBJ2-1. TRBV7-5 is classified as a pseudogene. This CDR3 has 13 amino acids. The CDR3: CVRSLTLGNEQFF. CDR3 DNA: TGTGTCAGAAGCCTGACCCTGGGAAATGAGCAGTTCTTC.

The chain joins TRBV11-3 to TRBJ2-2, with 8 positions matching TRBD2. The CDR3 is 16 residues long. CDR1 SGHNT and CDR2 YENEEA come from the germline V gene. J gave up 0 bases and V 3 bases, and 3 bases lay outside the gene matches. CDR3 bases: TGTGCCAGCAGCTTTCGAGCGGGAGCGAACACCGGGGAGCTGTTTTTT. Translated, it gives CASSFRAGANTGELFF.

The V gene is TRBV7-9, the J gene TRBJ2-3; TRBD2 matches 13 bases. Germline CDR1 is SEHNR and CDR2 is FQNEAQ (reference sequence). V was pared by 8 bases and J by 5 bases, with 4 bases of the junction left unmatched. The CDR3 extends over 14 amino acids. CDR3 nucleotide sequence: TGTGCCAGCGGACTAGCGGGAGTAAGAGATACGCAGTATTTT. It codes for CASGLAGVRDTQYF.

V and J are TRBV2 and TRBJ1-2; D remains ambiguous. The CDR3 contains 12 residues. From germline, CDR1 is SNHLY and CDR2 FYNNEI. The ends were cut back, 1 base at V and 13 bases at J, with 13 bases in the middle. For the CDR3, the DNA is TGTGCCAGCAGTGAAGGGTCAGCCCGGGGCACCTTC. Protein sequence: CASSEGSARGTF.

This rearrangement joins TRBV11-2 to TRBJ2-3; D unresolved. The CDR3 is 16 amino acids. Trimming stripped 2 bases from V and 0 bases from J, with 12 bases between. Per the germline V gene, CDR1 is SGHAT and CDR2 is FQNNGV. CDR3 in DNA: TGTGCCAGCAGCTTATTCCGCACCGCTAGCACAGATACGCAGTATTTT. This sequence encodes CASSLFRTASTDTQYF.

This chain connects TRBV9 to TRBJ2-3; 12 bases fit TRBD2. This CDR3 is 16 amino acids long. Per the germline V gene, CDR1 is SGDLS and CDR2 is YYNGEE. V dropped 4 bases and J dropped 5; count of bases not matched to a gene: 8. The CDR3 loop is CASSPRTSGAGDTQYF. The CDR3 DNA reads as TGTGCCAGCAGCCCCCGGACTAGCGGGGCCGGAGATACGCAGTATTTT.

CDR3 residues: CASSPTIEWAYEQYF. The CDR3 DNA reads as TGTGCCAGCAGCCCAACAATCGAGTGGGCCTACGAGCAGTACTTC. The chain has TRBV4-2 and TRBJ2-7; D is undetermined. The CDR3 totals 15 residues. In germline, CDR1 is LGHNA, CDR2 YNFKEQ. V was clipped by 4 bases and J by 2 bases, with 15 bases between them.

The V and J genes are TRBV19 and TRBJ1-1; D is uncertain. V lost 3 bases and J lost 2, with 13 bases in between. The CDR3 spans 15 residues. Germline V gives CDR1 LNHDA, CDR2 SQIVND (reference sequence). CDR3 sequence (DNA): TGTGCCAGTAGTATCCAGATTCAGTTAAACACTGAAGCTTTCTTT. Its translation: CASSIQIQLNTEAFF. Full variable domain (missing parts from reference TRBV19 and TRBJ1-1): DGGITQSPKYLFRKEGQNVTLSCEQNLNHDAMYWYRQDPGQGLRLIYYSQIVNDFQKGDIAEGYSVSREKKESFPLTVTSAQKNPTAFYLCASSIQIQLNTEAFFGQGTRLTVV.

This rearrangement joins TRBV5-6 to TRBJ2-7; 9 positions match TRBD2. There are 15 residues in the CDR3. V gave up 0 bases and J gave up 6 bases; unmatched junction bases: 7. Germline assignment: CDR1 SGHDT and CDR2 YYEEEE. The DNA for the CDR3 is TGTGCCAGCAGCTTGGGTCCAGCGGGAGGTGGCGAGCAGTACTTC. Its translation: CASSLGPAGGGEQYF.

CDR3 bases: TGTGCCAGCAGCTTAGGGAGCGGGAGGGCCGTCTCCTACAATGAGCAGTTCTTC. Its translation: CASSLGSGRAVSYNEQFF. This chain links TRBV7-3 with TRBJ2-1; 10 nucleotides agree with TRBD2. The CDR3 has 18 residues. Losses at the gene ends were 2 bases for V and 0 bases for J; bases not matched to a gene: 7. In germline, CDR1 is SGHTA, CDR2 FQGTGA.

This chain's CDR3 is CATSMNRGNTEAFF. The CDR3, as DNA: TGTGCCACCAGCATGAACAGGGGGAACACTGAAGCTTTCTTT. The chain carries TRBV15 and TRBJ1-1, with 7 bases lining up with TRBD1. Germline V gene data show CDR1 as LNHNV and CDR2 as YYDKDF (reference sequence). This CDR3 region has 14 residues. J was trimmed by 1 base and V by 4 bases; bases with no gene match: 3.

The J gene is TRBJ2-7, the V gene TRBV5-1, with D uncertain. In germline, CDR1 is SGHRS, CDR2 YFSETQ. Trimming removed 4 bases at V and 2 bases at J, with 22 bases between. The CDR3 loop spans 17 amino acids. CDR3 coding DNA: TGCGCCAGCAGCCCCACCACTCAAGGGATGCCGGCCTACGAGCAGTACTTC. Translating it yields CASSPTTQGMPAYEQYF. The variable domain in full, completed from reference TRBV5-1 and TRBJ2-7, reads KAGVTQTPRYLIKTRGQQVTLSCSPISGHRSVSWYQQTPGQGLQFLFEYFSETQRNKGNFPGRFSGRQFSNSRSEMNVSTLELGDSALYLCASSPTTQGMPAYEQYFGPGTRLTVT.

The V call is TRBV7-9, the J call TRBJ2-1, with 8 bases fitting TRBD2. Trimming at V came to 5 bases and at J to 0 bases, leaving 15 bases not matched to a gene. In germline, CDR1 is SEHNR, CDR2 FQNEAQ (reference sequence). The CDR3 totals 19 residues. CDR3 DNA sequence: TGTGCCAGCAGCCCCAGCGGGCTAGCGGGTTTTAGCTCCTACAATGAGCAGTTCTTC. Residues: CASSPSGLAGFSSYNEQFF. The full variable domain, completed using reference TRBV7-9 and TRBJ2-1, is DTGVSQNPRHKITKRGQNVTFRCDPISEHNRLYWYRQTLGQGPEFLTYFQNEAQLEKSRLLSDRFSAERPKGSFSTLEIQRTEQGDSAMYLCASSPSGLAGFSSYNEQFFGPGTRLTVL.